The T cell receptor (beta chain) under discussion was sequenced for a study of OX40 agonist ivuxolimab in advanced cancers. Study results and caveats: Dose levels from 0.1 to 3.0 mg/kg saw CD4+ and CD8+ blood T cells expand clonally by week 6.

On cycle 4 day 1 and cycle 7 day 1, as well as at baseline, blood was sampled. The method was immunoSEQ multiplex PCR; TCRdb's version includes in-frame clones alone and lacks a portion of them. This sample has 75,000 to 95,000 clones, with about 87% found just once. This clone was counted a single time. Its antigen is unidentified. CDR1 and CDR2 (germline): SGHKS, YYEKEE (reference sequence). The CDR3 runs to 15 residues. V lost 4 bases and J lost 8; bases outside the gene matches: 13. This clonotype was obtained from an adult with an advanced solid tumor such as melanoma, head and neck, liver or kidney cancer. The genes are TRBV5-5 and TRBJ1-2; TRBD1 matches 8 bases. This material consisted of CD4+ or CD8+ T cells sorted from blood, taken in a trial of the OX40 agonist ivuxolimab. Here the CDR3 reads CASSPGRQGFGGYTF. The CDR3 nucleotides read TGTGCCAGCAGCCCAGGACGACAGGGGTTTGGGGGCTACACCTTC.